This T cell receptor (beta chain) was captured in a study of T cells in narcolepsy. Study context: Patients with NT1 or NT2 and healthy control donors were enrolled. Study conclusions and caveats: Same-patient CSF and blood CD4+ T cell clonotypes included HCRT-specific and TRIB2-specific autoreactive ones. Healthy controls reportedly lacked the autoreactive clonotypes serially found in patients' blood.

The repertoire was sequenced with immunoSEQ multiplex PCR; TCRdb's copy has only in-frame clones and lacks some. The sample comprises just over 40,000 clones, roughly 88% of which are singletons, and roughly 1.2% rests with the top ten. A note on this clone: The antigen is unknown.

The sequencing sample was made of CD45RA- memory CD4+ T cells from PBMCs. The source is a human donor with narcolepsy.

The CDR3: CASSPRRGYSNQPQHF. In nucleotides, the CDR3 is TGTGCCAGCAGTCCCCGACGGGGGTATAGCAATCAGCCCCAGCATTTT. V and J are TRBV7-3 and TRBJ1-5; possibly TRBD1 for D (5 bases). The CDR3 spans 16 residues. Per germline, CDR1 SGHTA and CDR2 FQGTGA. Trimming shortened V by 6 bases and J by 0 bases, and 15 bases separated the two germline ends. Together with reference TRBV7-3 and TRBJ1-5, the CDR3 gives the full variable domain: GAGVSQTPSNKVTEKGKYVELRCDPISGHTALYWYRQSLGQGPEFLIYFQGTGAADDSGLPNDRFFAVRPEGSVSTLKIQRTERGDSAVYLCASSPRRGYSNQPQHFGDGTRLSIL.